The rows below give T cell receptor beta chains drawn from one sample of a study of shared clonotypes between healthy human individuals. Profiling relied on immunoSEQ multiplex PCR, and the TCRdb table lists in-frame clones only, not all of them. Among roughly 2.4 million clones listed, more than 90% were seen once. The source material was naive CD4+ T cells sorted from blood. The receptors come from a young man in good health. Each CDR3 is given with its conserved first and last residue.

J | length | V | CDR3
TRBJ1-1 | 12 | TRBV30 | CAWHIGVTKAFF
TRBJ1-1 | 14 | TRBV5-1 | CASSWDSLNTEAFF
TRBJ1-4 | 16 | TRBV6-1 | CASSAPILGGNEKLFF
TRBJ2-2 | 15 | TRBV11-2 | CASSERGRNTGELFF
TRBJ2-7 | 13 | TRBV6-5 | CASSYSGSYEQYF
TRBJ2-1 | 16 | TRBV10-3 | CAISGGLAGGYNEQFF
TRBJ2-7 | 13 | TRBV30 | CAWSLGVSYEQYF
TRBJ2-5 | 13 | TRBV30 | CAWSGAAQETQYF
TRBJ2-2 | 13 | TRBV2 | CASSTGITGELFF
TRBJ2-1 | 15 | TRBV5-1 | CASSLTLAGANEQFF
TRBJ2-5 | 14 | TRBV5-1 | CASSSDRFQETQYF
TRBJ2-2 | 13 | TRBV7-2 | CASSPQGGGELFF
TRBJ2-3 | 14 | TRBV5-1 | CASSLGPSTDTQYF
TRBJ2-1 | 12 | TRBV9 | CASSPWDDEQFF
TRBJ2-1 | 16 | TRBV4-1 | CASSQGDTLGDNEQFF
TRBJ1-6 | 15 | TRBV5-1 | CASSFISSYNSPLHF
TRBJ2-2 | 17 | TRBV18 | CASSPRRTGGPAGELFF
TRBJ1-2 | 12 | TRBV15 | CATSGGSRGYTF
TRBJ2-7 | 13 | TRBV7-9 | CASSHRQAYEQYF
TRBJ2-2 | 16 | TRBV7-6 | CASRMGGTGSTGELFF
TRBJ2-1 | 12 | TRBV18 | CASSPTASEQFF
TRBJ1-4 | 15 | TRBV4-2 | CASSQDQGTNEKLFF
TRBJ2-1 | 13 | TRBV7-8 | CASRLNTVNEQFF
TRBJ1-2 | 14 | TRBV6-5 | CASSYSMASYGYTF
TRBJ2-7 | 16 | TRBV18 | CASSPLSGTGVYEQYF
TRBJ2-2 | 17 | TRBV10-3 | CAISESFAGTNTGELFF
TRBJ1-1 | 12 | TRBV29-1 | CSGGTGNTEAFF
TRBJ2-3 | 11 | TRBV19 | CASQFTDTQYF
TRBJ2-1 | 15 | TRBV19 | CASKLSGALYNEQFF
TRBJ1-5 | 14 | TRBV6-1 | CASSGGQVNQPQHF
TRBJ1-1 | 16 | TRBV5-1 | CASSLVLGQLNTEAFF
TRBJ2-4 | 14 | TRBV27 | CASGLTRPGYIQYF
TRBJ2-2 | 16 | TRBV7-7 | CASSPRLAGVGGELFF
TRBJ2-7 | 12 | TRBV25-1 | CASSESGWEQYF
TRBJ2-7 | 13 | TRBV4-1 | CASSQGYYGEQYF
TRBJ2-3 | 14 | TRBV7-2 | CASSRKFLTDTQYF
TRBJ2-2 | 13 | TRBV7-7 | CASSLSGTGELFF
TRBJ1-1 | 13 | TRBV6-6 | CASRPTGNTEAFF
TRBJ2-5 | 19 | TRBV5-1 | CASSLAAGLAGGNGETQYF
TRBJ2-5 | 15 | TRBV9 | CASSVGSQGVGTQYF
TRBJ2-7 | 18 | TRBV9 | CASSVGLAGPGVSYEQYF
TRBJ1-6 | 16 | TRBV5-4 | CASSSPGDGGNSPLHF
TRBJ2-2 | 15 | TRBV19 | CASARQGADTGELFF
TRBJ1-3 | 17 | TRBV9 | CASSVGGQPNSGNTIYF
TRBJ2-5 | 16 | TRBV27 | CASSFGTSGLQETQYF
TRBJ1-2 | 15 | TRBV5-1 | CASSPPGQGAQGYTF
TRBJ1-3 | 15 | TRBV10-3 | CAIRTVGGTGNTIYF
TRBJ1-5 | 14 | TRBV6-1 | CASSEGLRFQPQHF
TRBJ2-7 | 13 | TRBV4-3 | CASSQQAGYEQYF
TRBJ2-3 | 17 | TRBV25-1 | CASSEYILGGRMDTQYF